Listed below are T cell receptor beta chains from one sample, sequenced in a study of cytomegalovirus exposure and HLA in healthy donors. Sequenced by immunoSEQ multiplex PCR; TCRdb stores in-frame clones only, minus some. In the table there are around 33,000 clones, approximately 79% of which are singletons. The sample comprised PBMCs. The receptors come from a woman under 40 in good health and CMV-seropositive. Both conserved end residues are part of each CDR3. The D gene is left open where the match is weak. Only some rows state a clone size, as once, few, many or a class for expanded clones.

CDR3 DNA,CDR3 protein,D gene,J gene,V gene,clone size
TGTGCCAGCAGCCGGGGGACAGGGGGCACCGGGGAGCTGTTTTTT,CASSRGTGGTGELFF,TRBD1,TRBJ2-2,TRBV5-8,NA
TGTGCCAGCAGTTACGGGATGTGGGGGGCCTACGAGCAGTACTTC,CASSYGMWGAYEQYF,NA,TRBJ2-7,TRBV6-5,NA
TGTGCCAGTAGTGCACGCCCCCTCCTTGGGGGCAGCTCTGGAAACACCATATATTTT,CASSARPLLGGSSGNTIYF,NA,TRBJ1-3,TRBV19,NA
TGTGCCAGCAGCTTGGAGCTAGAGGCTGAAGCTTTCTTT,CASSLELEAEAFF,NA,TRBJ1-1,TRBV5-5,NA
TGCAGCGTTGTAACCGACAGGGGCGGCTATGGCTACCCCTTC,CSVVTDRGGYGYPF,TRBD1,TRBJ1-2,TRBV29-1,NA
TGTGCCAGCAGCGTAGTTGGTGGAGGAGAGCAGTACTTC,CASSVVGGGEQYF,NA,TRBJ2-7,TRBV9,NA
TGTGCCAGCAGTTTAACCGGGACAGGGGCTCGCTACACCTTC,CASSLTGTGARYTF,TRBD1,TRBJ1-2,TRBV28,NA
TGCGCCAGCAGCTTCGCCGGGACTCTAAACACCGGGGAGCTGTTTTTT,CASSFAGTLNTGELFF,NA,TRBJ2-2,TRBV5-1,NA
TGTGCCAGCACCCAAACACTGAACACTGAAGCTTTCTTT,CASTQTLNTEAFF,NA,TRBJ1-1,TRBV6-5,few
TGTGCCAGCAGCTTTGGGAGCAAGTACGAGCAGTACTTC,CASSFGSKYEQYF,NA,TRBJ2-7,TRBV5-6,medium-sized
TGCGCCAGCAGCACAATGACTAGCGGGGTCTCCTACGAGCAGTACTTC,CASSTMTSGVSYEQYF,TRBD2,TRBJ2-7,TRBV5-1,NA
TGTGCCAGCTCACGGGGGACAGGGAACAATTCACCCCTCCACTTT,CASSRGTGNNSPLHF,TRBD1,TRBJ1-6,TRBV18,NA
TGTGCCAGCAGTGCTCGGAGTCAAACGCTAGGAGAGACCCAGTACTTC,CASSARSQTLGETQYF,NA,TRBJ2-5,TRBV2,NA
TGCGCCAGCAGCCCCCAGGCGGGGGTGGCCAAAAACATTCAGTACTTC,CASSPQAGVAKNIQYF,TRBD2,TRBJ2-4,TRBV4-1,few
TGCGCCAGCAGCTTGGCACAGGGCTCGAGTGGGGTGTCCCGCAATGAGCAGTTCTTC,CASSLAQGSSGVSRNEQFF,NA,TRBJ2-1,TRBV5-1,NA
TGTGCCAGCACTACTAGCGGGTGGGGTTTTAGCACAGATACGCAGTATTTT,CASTTSGWGFSTDTQYF,TRBD2,TRBJ2-3,TRBV28,NA
TGTGCCAGCAGCTTGATCGCACAGACGAACACCGGGGAGCTGTTTTTT,CASSLIAQTNTGELFF,NA,TRBJ2-2,TRBV7-8,NA
TGTGCCAGCAGCTCAGAGGGCTCCCTAAGCCCCTACGAGCAGTACTTC,CASSSEGSLSPYEQYF,NA,TRBJ2-7,TRBV13,NA
TGCGCCAGCAGCTTGTTGGGACACCCGGTTGATCAGCCCCAGCATTTT,CASSLLGHPVDQPQHF,NA,TRBJ1-5,TRBV5-1,NA
TGTGCCAGCAGTCCTCGACTAGCAACATCCTCTAGCTCCTACAATGAGCAGTTCTTC,CASSPRLATSSSSYNEQFF,TRBD2,TRBJ2-1,TRBV2,NA
TGTGCCAGCAGTTTGAGGTTCACTAATGAAAAACTGTTTTTT,CASSLRFTNEKLFF,NA,TRBJ1-4,TRBV27,NA
TGTGCCAGCAGCTTAGATTTGGGAGTAGCTCGTTCACGGGAGCAGTTCTTC,CASSLDLGVARSREQFF,NA,TRBJ2-1,TRBV7-9,NA
TGTGCCTGGAGTAAGATGGCAGGGGAACAGCCCCAGCATTTT,CAWSKMAGEQPQHF,NA,TRBJ1-5,TRBV30,NA
TGTGCCGCCAGGGACTCCAGCTACCCCTTC,CAARDSSYPF,NA,TRBJ1-2,TRBV19,NA
TGTGCCACGAAGGACGGGGATCAGCCCCAGCATTTT,CATKDGDQPQHF,NA,TRBJ1-5,TRBV10-3,NA
TGTGCCAGCAGCTGGGGGGGACAGGGTGCTCACGAGCAGTACTTC,CASSWGGQGAHEQYF,TRBD1,TRBJ2-7,TRBV28,once
TGTGCCAGCAGCTTGGGACAGGGGACTGAAGCTTTCTTT,CASSLGQGTEAFF,TRBD1,TRBJ1-1,TRBV9,NA
TGTGCCAGCAGCCCCCTCGACAGGAGCTCCTACGAGCAGTACTTC,CASSPLDRSSYEQYF,NA,TRBJ2-7,TRBV28,NA
TGTGCCAGCAGCCTACAGGAAACTAATGAAAAACTGTTTTTT,CASSLQETNEKLFF,NA,TRBJ1-4,TRBV7-6,NA
TGCGCCAGCAGCCAAGTTGAGGGGGCTATGCCTAACTTC,CASSQVEGAMPNF,TRBD1,TRBJ2-7,TRBV4-1,NA
TGTGCCAGCAGCGTAGTCGCGAACGGAGGGACCCAGTACTTC,CASSVVANGGTQYF,NA,TRBJ2-5,TRBV9,NA
TGTGCCAGCTCACCACGAACGATGGGGGGAACTGAAGCTTTCTTT,CASSPRTMGGTEAFF,NA,TRBJ1-1,TRBV18,NA
TGTGCCAGCTCACCCCCATTCGGGGGTTTCAAAGAGACCCAGTACTTC,CASSPPFGGFKETQYF,NA,TRBJ2-5,TRBV18,NA
TGTGCCAGTAGTCCCAGGGGCGCAGGTTCTATGCAGCCCCAGCATTTT,CASSPRGAGSMQPQHF,NA,TRBJ1-5,TRBV19,NA
TGTGCCAGCAGCTCCGTACTAGCGGGAGATAAGTTCTTC,CASSSVLAGDKFF,TRBD2,TRBJ2-1,TRBV7-9,NA